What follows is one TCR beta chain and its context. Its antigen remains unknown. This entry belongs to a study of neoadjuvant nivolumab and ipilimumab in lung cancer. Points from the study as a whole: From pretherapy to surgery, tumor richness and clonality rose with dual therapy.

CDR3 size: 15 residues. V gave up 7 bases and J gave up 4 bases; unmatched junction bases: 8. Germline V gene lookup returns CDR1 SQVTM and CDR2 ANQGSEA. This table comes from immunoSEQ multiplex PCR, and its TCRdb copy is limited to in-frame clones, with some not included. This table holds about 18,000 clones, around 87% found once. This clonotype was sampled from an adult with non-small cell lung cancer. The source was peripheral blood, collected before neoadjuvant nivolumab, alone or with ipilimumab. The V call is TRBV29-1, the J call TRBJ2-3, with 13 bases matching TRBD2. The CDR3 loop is CSAGGTSGASDTQYF. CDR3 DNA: TGCAGCGCCGGGGGGACTAGCGGGGCCTCAGATACGCAGTATTTT.